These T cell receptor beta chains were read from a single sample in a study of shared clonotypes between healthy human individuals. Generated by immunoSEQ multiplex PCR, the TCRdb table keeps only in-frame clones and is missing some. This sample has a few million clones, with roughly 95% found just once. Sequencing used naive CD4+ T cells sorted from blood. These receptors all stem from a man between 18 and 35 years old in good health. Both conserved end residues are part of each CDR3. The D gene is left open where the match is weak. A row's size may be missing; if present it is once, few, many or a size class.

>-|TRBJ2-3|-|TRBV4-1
TGCGCCAGCAGCCAACGGGGACATCGGCCTAGCACAGATACGCAGTATTTT
CASSQRGHRPSTDTQYF
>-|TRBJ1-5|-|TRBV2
TGTGCCAGCAGTGAACAGGAATCCAATCAGCCCCAGCATTTT
CASSEQESNQPQHF
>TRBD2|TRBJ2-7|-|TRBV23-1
TGCGCCAGCAGTCGCAACGGACAGAGAACTAGCGGGAGGTTGGCCTACGAGCAGTACTTC
CASSRNGQRTSGRLAYEQYF
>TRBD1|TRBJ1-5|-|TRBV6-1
TGTGCCAGCAGTGAAGCAGGGGGCGTTGGGCCCCAGCATTTT
CASSEAGGVGPQHF
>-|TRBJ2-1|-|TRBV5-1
TGCGCCAGCAGCTTGCGCGGCTCCTACAATGAGCAGTTCTTC
CASSLRGSYNEQFF
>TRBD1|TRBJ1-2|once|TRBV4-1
TGCGCCAGCAGCCAAGATCCGGCAGGGGGGTATGGCTACACCTTC
CASSQDPAGGYGYTF
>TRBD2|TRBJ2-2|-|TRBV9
TGTGCCAGCAGCGTGTCTAGCGGGAGTTTGAGCACCGGGGAGCTGTTTTTT
CASSVSSGSLSTGELFF
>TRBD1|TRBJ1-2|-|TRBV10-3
TGTGCCATCAGGACAGGGACGACTAACTATGGCTACACCTTC
CAIRTGTTNYGYTF
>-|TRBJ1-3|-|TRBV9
TGTGCCAGCAGCGTTGGGACTGTTGGAAACACCATATATTTT
CASSVGTVGNTIYF
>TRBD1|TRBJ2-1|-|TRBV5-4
TGTGCCAGCAGCGCGGGACAGGGTAGCAATGAGCAGTTCTTC
CASSAGQGSNEQFF
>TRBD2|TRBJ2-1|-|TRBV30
TGTGCCTGGGGGACTAGCGGATACAATGAGCAGTTCTTC
CAWGTSGYNEQFF
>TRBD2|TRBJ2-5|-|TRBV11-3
TGTGCCAGCAGCTTAGGGACGGGAGGTAAAGAGACCCAGTACTTC
CASSLGTGGKETQYF
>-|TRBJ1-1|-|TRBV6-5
TGTGCCAGCAGCCGGGACCTCCGAGAAGCTTTCTTT
CASSRDLREAFF
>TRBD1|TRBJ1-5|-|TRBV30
TGTGCCTGGGGGACAGGGGCGACTTCCCATAGCAATCAGCCCCAGCATTTT
CAWGTGATSHSNQPQHF
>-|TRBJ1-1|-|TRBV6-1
TGTGCCAGCAGCCACCCCAGGGGATCGGAAGCTTTCTTT
CASSHPRGSEAFF
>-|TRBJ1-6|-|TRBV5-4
TGTGCCAGCAGCTTAGACAGGTCTAATTCACCCCTCCACTTT
CASSLDRSNSPLHF
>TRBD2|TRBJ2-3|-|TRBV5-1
TGCGCCAGCAGCAAGACTAGCGGGGGGGCTCATACGCAGTATTTT
CASSKTSGGAHTQYF
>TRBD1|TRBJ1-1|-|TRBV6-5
TGTGCCAGCAGTCCAGGGGGTAACAGGAACACTGAAGCTTTCTTT
CASSPGGNRNTEAFF
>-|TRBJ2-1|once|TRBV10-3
TGTGCCATCAGTCCGGGGCTCCCCAATGAGCAGTTCTTC
CAISPGLPNEQFF
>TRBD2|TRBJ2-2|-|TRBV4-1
TGCGCCAGCAGCCCGGCGACTAGCGGGCACACCGGGGAGCTGTTTTTT
CASSPATSGHTGELFF
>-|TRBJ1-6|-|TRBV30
TGTGCCTGGAGTATCCAGGGGAGCTCACCCCTCCACTTT
CAWSIQGSSPLHF
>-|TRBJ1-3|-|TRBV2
TGTGCCAGCACGGATAAATTGGGGGTCCCTGGAAACACCATATATTTT
CASTDKLGVPGNTIYF
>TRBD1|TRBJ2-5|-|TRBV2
TGTGCAGAAAGAAGACAGGGAGATAAGCAAGAGACCCAGTACTTC
CAERRQGDKQETQYF
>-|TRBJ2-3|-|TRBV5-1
TGCGCCAGCAGTTTCTGGGGAACAGATACGCAGTATTTT
CASSFWGTDTQYF
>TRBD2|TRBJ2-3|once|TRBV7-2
TGTGCCAGCAGCTTAGCTAGCGGGGGGCCCACATATACGCAGTATTTT
CASSLASGGPTYTQYF
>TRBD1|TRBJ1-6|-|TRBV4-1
TGCGCCAGCAGCCAACAGGGGGTGGGGAATTCACCCCTCCACTTT
CASSQQGVGNSPLHF
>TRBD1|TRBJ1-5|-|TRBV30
TGTGCCTGGAGTGGGCAGGGGGGTTGGAACAATCAGCCCCAGCATTTT
CAWSGQGGWNNQPQHF
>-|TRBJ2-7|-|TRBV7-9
TGTGCCAGCAGCTTAATGGGGGTTGCCTACGAGCGGTACTTC
CASSLMGVAYERYF
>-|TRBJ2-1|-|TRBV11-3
TGTGCCAGCAGCCGGACCGACAATGAGCAGTTCTTC
CASSRTDNEQFF
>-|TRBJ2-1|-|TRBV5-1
TGCGCCAGCCCACCTTCCCCGACAAGTAACAATGAGCAGTTCTTC
CASPPSPTSNNEQFF
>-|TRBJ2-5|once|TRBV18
TGTGCCAGCTCACCGGACAGACAAGAGACCCAGTACTTC
CASSPDRQETQYF
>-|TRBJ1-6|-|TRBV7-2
TGTGCCAGCAGCTTAGGGGTCACATCGAGCTCCTATAATTCACCCCTCCACTTT
CASSLGVTSSSYNSPLHF
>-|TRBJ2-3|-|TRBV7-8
TGTGCCAGCAGCTTAGTAGGTGCGGCAGATACGCAGTATTTT
CASSLVGAADTQYF
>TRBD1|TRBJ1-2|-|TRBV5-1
TGCGCCAGCAGCTTCGGAGGGGACAGGCAAAACTATGGCTACACCTTC
CASSFGGDRQNYGYTF
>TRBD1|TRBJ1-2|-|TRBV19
TGTGCCAGTAGTCCTGGACAGGTCACTAACTATGGCTACACCTTC
CASSPGQVTNYGYTF
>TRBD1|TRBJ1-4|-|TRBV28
TGTGCCAGCAGCTCCGCCGGGACAGGGGGAAAACTGTTTTTT
CASSSAGTGGKLFF
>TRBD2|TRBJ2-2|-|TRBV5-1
TGCGCCAGCAGCCCTAGCGGGACTACCGGGGAGCTGTTTTTT
CASSPSGTTGELFF
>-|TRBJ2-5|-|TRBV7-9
TGTGCCAGCAGCTCAGACGGGACGTACCAAGAGACCCAGTACTTC
CASSSDGTYQETQYF
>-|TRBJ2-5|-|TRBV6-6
TGTGCCAGCGGCCGTGAGCGTCAGTCAGGGACCCAGTACTTC
CASGRERQSGTQYF
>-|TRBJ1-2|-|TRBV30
TGTGCCTGGAGTTTGTCTCTGCAGGGCTACACCTTC
CAWSLSLQGYTF
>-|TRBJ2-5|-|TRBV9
TGTGCCAGCAGCGTATTCGAGGAGACCCAGTACTTC
CASSVFEETQYF
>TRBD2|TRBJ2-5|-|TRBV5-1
TGCGCCAGCAGACTTAGACTAGCCGCTTCCCAAGAGACCCAGTACTTC
CASRLRLAASQETQYF
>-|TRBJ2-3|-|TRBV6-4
TGTGCCAGCAGTGAGATGGGCGATGGTACGCAGTATTTT
CASSEMGDGTQYF
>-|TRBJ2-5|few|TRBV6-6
TGTGCCAGCAGTTACTCGACGGGTCAAGAGACCCAGTACTTC
CASSYSTGQETQYF
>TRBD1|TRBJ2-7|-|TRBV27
TGTGCCAGCAGGCCCGCCGGGACAGCTGATTACGAGCAGTACTTC
CASRPAGTADYEQYF
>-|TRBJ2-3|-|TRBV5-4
TGTGCCACCCAGCTTGGGCAGCCACACAAGACCCCCGGTACGGATACGCAGTATTTT
CATQLGQPHKTPGTDTQYF